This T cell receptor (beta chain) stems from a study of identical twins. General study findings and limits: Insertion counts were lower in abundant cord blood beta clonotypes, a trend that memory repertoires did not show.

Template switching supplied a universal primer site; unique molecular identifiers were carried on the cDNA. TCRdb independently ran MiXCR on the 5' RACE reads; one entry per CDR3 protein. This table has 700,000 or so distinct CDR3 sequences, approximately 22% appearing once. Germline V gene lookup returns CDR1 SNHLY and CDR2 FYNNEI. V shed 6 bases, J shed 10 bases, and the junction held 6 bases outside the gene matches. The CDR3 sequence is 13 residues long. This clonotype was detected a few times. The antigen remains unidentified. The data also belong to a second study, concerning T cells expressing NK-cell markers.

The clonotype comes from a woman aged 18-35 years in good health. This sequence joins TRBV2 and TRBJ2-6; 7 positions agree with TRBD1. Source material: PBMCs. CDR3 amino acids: CASSPGQSNVLTF. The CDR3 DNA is TGTGCCAGCAGCCCGGGACAGTCAAACGTCCTGACTTTC. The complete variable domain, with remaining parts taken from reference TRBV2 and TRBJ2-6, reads EPEVTQTPSHQVTQMGQEVILRCVPISNHLYFYWYRQILGQKVEFLVSFYNNEISEKSEIFDDQFSVERPDGSNFTLKIRSTKLEDSAMYFCASSPGQSNVLTFGAGSRLTVL.